The text below deals with one T cell receptor (beta chain). The missing CDR3 end, 3 residues past where the read stops, is filled in from the germline J gene. This sample was included in a study of T cells in women clearing cervical HPV infection. V lost 0 bases and J 1 base, leaving 11 bases between the germline ends. The CDR3 has 16 amino acids. Looked up from germline, CDR1 is SGHDN and CDR2 is FVKESK. Method: immunoSEQ multiplex PCR; TCRdb's copy keeps in-frame clones and lacks some. The sample table sets out more than 20,000 clones. The rearrangement joins TRBV14 to TRBJ2-3, with D possibly matching TRBD2 (5 bases). Sample: blood buffy coat. The sequence was collected from a woman aged 18 to 75 with a cervical HPV16 infection that either progressed to CIN3+ or cleared (not recorded which). The CDR3 bases that were read are TGTGCCAGCAGCCAAGATATGCGGGTGGGCACAGATACG. It translates to CASSQDMRVGTDT. The complete CDR3 reads CASSQDMRVGTDTQYF.